This is a list of T cell receptor beta chains from one sample in a study of T-cell memory formation after mild COVID-19. TCRdb reprocessed the 5' RACE reads with MiXCR, giving one entry per CDR3 protein. The sample contains more than 250,000 distinct CDR3 sequences, roughly 16% of which appear only once. Sequencing was carried out using PBMCs or a T cell subset sorted from them (not recorded which). Source of these receptors: a man between 18 and 35 years old who had mild COVID-19 (a few samples of this study predate the infection). Cell type and time point are not known. The CDR3 runs from the conserved cysteine through the conserved F or W. D genes are given only for firm matches. Only some rows state a clone size, as once, few, many or a class for expanded clones.

. | TRBJ2-1 | . | TRBV4-2 | TGTGCCAGCAGCCCAGCACAGGGCCTCTTCTACAATGAGCAGTTCTTC | CASSPAQGLFYNEQFF
. | TRBJ2-2 | . | TRBV7-9 | TGTGCCAGCAGCGCAGACAGCCTGAACACCGGGGAGCTGTTTTTT | CASSADSLNTGELFF
. | TRBJ1-5 | few | TRBV20-1 | TGCAGTGCTAGAGTTGGGGGCGAGGGCAATCAGCCCCAGCATTTT | CSARVGGEGNQPQHF
. | TRBJ1-1 | . | TRBV20-1 | TGCAGTGCTAGAATTGGGGCAACGAACACTGAAGCTTTCTTT | CSARIGATNTEAFF
. | TRBJ1-2 | . | TRBV7-9 | TGTGCCAGCAGCCCGACCCCAAACTATGGCTACACCTTC | CASSPTPNYGYTF
. | TRBJ1-5 | many | TRBV24-1 | TGTGCCACCAGTGACCTACAGGGATTTTATAGCAATCAGCCCCAGCATTTT | CATSDLQGFYSNQPQHF
. | TRBJ2-1 | few | TRBV7-9 | TGTGCCAGCAGCGAGGGGGTAGGGCAGTTCTTC | CASSEGVGQFF
. | TRBJ1-2 | few | TRBV15 | TGTGCCACCAGCAGAGATGCCCAGGGCGAAGGCTATGGCTACACCTTC | CATSRDAQGEGYGYTF
. | TRBJ2-2 | many | TRBV7-2 | TGTGCCAGCAGTCCAACCAAACAGGGTACGAGCACCGGGGAGCTGTTTTTT | CASSPTKQGTSTGELFF
. | TRBJ1-2 | . | TRBV7-2 | TGTGCCAGCAGACCGGGGTGGGATTCGGGCTACACCTTC | CASRPGWDSGYTF
TRBD1 | TRBJ1-2 | few | TRBV29-1 | TGCAGCGTTGTTGACAGGGGGGACTATGGCTACACCTTC | CSVVDRGDYGYTF
. | TRBJ2-1 | . | TRBV4-3 | TGCGCCAGCAGCCACAGTCTCGGACAGTCCTACAATGAGCAGTTCTTC | CASSHSLGQSYNEQFF